This T cell receptor (beta chain) was recovered during a study of T cell changes during pregnancy in multiple sclerosis. Generated by immunoSEQ multiplex PCR, the TCRdb table keeps only in-frame clones and is missing some. The sample consists of about 110,000 clones, about 94% of them appearing once. This clone was seen only once. The CDR3 is 15 amino acids. The germline V gene has CDR1 SGHNT and CDR2 YYREEE (reference sequence). V dropped 3 bases and J dropped 0; count of bases not matched to a gene: 5. This chain links TRBV5-4 with TRBJ2-5, with 7 bases aligning to TRBD1. This specimen consisted of peripheral blood, obtained in the third trimester of pregnancy. The receptor's source is a female donor with multiple sclerosis, enrolled in a pregnancy study. CDR3 residues: CASSSPGQNQETQYF. Written as DNA, the CDR3 is TGTGCCAGCAGCTCACCGGGACAGAACCAAGAGACCCAGTACTTC. Full variable domain (remainder filled in from reference TRBV5-4 and TRBJ2-5): ETGVTQSPTHLIKTRGQQVTLRCSSQSGHNTVSWYQQALGQGPQFIFQYYREEENGRGNFPPRFSGLQFPNYSSELNVNALELDDSALYLCASSSPGQNQETQYFGPGTRLLVL.